This T cell receptor beta chain is from a study of response to subunit inactivated influenza vaccine. General observations from the study: The authors suggested that every seasonal influenza vaccination recruits few new T cells.

With 8 bases clipped from V and 5 bases from J, the junction kept 11 bases outside the gene matches. Germline V gene data show CDR1 as GTSNPN and CDR2 as SVGIG (reference sequence). This CDR3 has 13 amino acids. Concerning this clonotype itself: What it recognizes is unknown.

From the RT-PCR reads, TCRdb called clonotypes with MiXCR, one entry per CDR3 protein. The data contain around 850,000 distinct CDR3 sequences, about 18% of them singletons. This chain uses TRBV30 with TRBJ2-5; 7 bases map to TRBD1. This receptor was obtained from a man between 50 and 59 years old who received an inactivated influenza vaccine. The input for sequencing was PBMCs from blood, taken around 5 days after vaccination. The CDR3 spells CAGNRQGWETQYF. The CDR3 bases are TGTGCCGGCAATAGACAGGGATGGGAGACCCAGTACTTC.